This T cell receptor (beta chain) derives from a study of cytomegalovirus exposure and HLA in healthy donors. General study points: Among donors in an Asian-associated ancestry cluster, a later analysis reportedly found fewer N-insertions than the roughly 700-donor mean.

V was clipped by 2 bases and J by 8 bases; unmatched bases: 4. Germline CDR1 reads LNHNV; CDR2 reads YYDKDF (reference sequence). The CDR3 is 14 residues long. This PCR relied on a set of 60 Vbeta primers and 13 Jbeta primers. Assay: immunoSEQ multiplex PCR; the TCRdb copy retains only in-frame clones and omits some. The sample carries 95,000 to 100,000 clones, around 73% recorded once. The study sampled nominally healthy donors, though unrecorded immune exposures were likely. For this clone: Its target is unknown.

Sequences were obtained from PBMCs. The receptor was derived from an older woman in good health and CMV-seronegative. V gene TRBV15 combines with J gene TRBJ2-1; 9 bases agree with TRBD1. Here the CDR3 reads CATSRSQGAHEQFF. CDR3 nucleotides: TGTGCCACCAGCAGATCACAGGGGGCCCATGAGCAGTTCTTC.